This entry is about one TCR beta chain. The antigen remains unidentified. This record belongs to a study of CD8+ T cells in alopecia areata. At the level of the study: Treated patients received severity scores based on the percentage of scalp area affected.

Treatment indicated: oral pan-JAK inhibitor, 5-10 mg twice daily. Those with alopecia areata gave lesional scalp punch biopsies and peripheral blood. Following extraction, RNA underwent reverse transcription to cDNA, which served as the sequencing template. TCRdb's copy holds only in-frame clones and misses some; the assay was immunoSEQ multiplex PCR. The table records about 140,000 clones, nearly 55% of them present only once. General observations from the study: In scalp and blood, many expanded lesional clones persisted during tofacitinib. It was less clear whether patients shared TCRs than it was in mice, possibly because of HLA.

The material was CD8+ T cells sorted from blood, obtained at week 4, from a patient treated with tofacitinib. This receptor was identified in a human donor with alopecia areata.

The CDR3 bases are TGTGCCAGCAGCGGAACGACAGGGCCATTTGAGGTCTACGAGCAGTACTTC. This encodes CASSGTTGPFEVYEQYF. V usage is TRBV13 and J usage is TRBJ2-7; 7 nucleotides line up with TRBD1. CDR1 and CDR2 from the germline V gene are PRHDT and FYEKMQ (reference sequence). The CDR3 length is 17 residues. The trim removed 5 bases at V and 3 bases at J, leaving 16 bases unmatched.